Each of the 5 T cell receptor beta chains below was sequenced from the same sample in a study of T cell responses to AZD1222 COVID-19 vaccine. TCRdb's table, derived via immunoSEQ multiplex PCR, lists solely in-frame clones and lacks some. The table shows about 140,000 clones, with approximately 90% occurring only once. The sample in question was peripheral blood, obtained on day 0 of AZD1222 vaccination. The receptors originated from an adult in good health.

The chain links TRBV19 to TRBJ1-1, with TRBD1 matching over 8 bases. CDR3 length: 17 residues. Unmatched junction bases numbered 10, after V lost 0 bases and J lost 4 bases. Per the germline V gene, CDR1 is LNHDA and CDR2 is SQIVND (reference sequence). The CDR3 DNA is TGTGCCAGTAGTATAGACCCCTTCCGGACAGGGACCACTGAAGCTTTCTTT. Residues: CASSIDPFRTGTTEAFF. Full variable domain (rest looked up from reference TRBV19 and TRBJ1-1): DGGITQSPKYLFRKEGQNVTLSCEQNLNHDAMYWYRQDPGQGLRLIYYSQIVNDFQKGDIAEGYSVSREKKESFPLTVTSAQKNPTAFYLCASSIDPFRTGTTEAFFGQGTRLTVV.

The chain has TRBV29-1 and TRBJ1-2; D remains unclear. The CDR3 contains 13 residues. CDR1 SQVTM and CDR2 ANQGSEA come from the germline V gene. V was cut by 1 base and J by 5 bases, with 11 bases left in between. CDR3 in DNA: TGCAGCGTTGAAGCCCCGTATCCGTATGGCTACACCTTC. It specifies CSVEAPYPYGYTF. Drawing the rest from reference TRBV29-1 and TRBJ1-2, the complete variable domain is SAVISQKPSRDICQRGTSLTIQCQVDSQVTMMFWYRQQPGQSLTLIATANQGSEATYESGFVIDKFPISRPNLTFSTLTVSNMSPEDSSIYLCSVEAPYPYGYTFGSGTRLTVV.

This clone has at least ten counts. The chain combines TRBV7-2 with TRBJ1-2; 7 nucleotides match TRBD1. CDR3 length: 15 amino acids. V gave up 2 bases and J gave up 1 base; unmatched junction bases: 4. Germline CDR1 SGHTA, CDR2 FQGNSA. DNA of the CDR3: TGTGCCAGCAGCTTACAGGGGGGACTTAACTATGGCTACACCTTC. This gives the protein CASSLQGGLNYGYTF.

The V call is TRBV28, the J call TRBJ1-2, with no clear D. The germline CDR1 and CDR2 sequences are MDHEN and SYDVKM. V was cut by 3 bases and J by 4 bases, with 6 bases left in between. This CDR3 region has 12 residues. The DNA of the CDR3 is TGTGCCAGCAGTTTGGGCAGCTATGGCTACACCTTC. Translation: CASSLGSYGYTF.

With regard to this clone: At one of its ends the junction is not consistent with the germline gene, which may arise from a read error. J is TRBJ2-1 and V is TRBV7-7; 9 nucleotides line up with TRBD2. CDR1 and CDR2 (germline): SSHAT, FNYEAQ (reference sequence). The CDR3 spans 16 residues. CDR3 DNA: TGTGCTAGCAGCTTAGGGGGTATAGCGGGAGTTGTAGAGCAGTTCTTC. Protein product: CASSLGGIAGVVEQFF.